This T cell receptor beta chain was sequenced during a study of shared clonotypes between healthy human individuals. About the research overall: There were three CD4 naive, three CD4 memory, two CD8 naive and one CD8 memory plates per donor. Study-level points and caveats: A handful of donors had 4% to 5% of their naive CD4 clonotypes in common.

Germline V gene lookup returns CDR1 LNHDA and CDR2 SQIVND (reference sequence). This CDR3 contains 16 residues. Trimming took 3 bases from V and 5 from J; bases not matched to a gene: 8. Comments on this clone: Its antigen remains unidentified.

The data were produced by immunoSEQ multiplex PCR, yet TCRdb's version contains in-frame clones alone and is incomplete. This table holds approximately 980,000 clones, more than 75% found once. The TCR comes from a man in his late teens or twenties in good health. The sample taken for sequencing was memory CD4+ T cells sorted from blood. Subset specified: CD45RA-negative fraction. The chain uses TRBV19 and TRBJ2-3, with TRBD2 matching over 10 bases. CDR3 nucleotide sequence: TGTGCCAGTAGTATCGATTCTAGCGGGAGCCTAGATACGCAGTATTTT. This translates into CASSIDSSGSLDTQYF.